This entry features one TCR beta chain sequence. This entry belongs to a study of sequential checkpoint blockade in melanoma. Study background: Patients were randomized 1:1 to nivolumab-then-ipilimumab or ipilimumab-then-nivolumab first-line. Maintenance nivolumab came after either treatment sequence.

The method was immunoSEQ multiplex PCR; TCRdb's version includes in-frame clones alone and lacks a portion of them. The sample yields about 6,900 clones, around three quarters seen once. CDR3 length: 14 residues. The germline CDR1 and CDR2 sequences are SEHNR and FQNEAQ (reference sequence). Trimming pared 7 bases from V and 0 bases from J, leaving 11 bases between. Treatment described: randomized to nivolumab then ipilimumab (arm A) or the reverse (arm B). Sorted cells were live CD3+CD8+, lacking CD19 and CD56, from PBMCs. Sequencing was performed on CD8+ T cells sorted from blood (inferred from file names), taken from a patient given nivolumab and ipilimumab in sequence. This TCR was recovered from a human donor with melanoma. The gene calls are TRBV7-9 and TRBJ2-3; TRBD1 is a possible D gene (6 bases). In nucleotides, the CDR3 is TGTGCCAGCACGTCTCAGGGGAGCACAGATACGCAGTATTTT. This translates into CASTSQGSTDTQYF. The variable domain in full, with the rest retrieved from reference TRBV7-9 and TRBJ2-3, is DTGVSQNPRHKITKRGQNVTFRCDPISEHNRLYWYRQTLGQGPEFLTYFQNEAQLEKSRLLSDRFSAERPKGSFSTLEIQRTEQGDSAMYLCASTSQGSTDTQYFGPGTRLTVL.